One and the same sample provided the 8 T cell receptor beta chains below, sequenced in a study. TCRdb recomputed calls from the RT-PCR reads with MiXCR, one row per CDR3 protein. In the table there are about 680,000 distinct CDR3 sequences, approximately 15% of which are singletons. Input material: memory CD4+ T cells from blood. These receptors all come from a female donor in good health, serving as a healthy control.

Many counts were recorded for this clonotype. This sequence joins TRBV12-3 or TRBV12-4 and TRBJ2-7, with 9 bases fitting TRBD2. Trimming cost V 8 bases and J 0 bases; bases outside gene matches: 11. There are 16 residues in the CDR3. Here the CDR3 reads CASGFPGLASSYEQYF. Written as DNA, the CDR3 is TGTGCCAGCGGGTTTCCGGGACTAGCCAGCTCCTACGAGCAGTACTTC.

The sample holds many counts of this clonotype. Germline and junction disagree at one end, which may indicate a read error. This rearrangement joins TRBV18 to TRBJ1-5; tentative D call: TRBD1 (5 bases). The length of the CDR3 is 13 residues. CDR1 and CDR2 from the germline V gene are KGHSH and LQKENI. This CDR3 reads CASSPGGDQPQHF. In DNA form, the CDR3 reads TGCGCCAGCAGCCCGGGGGGAGATCAGCCCCAGCATTTT. Full variable domain (missing parts from reference TRBV18 and TRBJ1-5): NAGVMQNPRHLVRRRGQEARLRCSPMKGHSHVYWYRQLPEEGLKFMVYLQKENIIDESGMPKERFSAEFPKEGPSILRIQQVVRGDSAAYFCASSPGGDQPQHFGDGTRLSIL.

Of note for this clonotype: A clone one base away is much larger, so this may be a read error. The genes are TRBV10-3 and TRBJ2-3; D is ambiguous. The germline V gene has CDR1 ENHRY and CDR2 SYGVKD. Trimming took 4 bases from V and 0 from J, leaving 14 bases between them. CDR3 length: 16 amino acids. The CDR3 is CAISVEAELSTDTQYF. CDR3 DNA sequence: TGTGCCATCAGTGTTGAAGCCGAACTAAGCACAGATACGCAGTATTTT.

There are a few counts of this clonotype. A much larger clone lies one base from this, so it may be a read error. The V call is TRBV28, the J call TRBJ2-7; no definite D call. Germline lookup yields CDR1 MDHEN and CDR2 SYDVKM. This CDR3 is 12 amino acids long. Between the trimmed V and J ends, which lost 4 bases and 0 bases, there was a span of 4 bases. CDR3 sequence reads: CASSYNSYEQYF. The CDR3 nucleotides are TGTGCCAGCAGTTACAACTCCTACGAGCAGTACTTC.

The rearrangement joins TRBV12-3 or TRBV12-4 to TRBJ2-7, with D hard to call. Trimming pared 1 base from V and 7 bases from J, leaving 14 bases between. This CDR3 contains 14 residues. The CDR3 nucleotides are TGTGCCAGCAGTTTAGGGATCGACCGATCGGAGCAGTACTTC. Its translation: CASSLGIDRSEQYF.

This clonotype appeared a few times. The chain combines TRBV24-1 with TRBJ2-7; 9 bases agree with TRBD2. CDR1 and CDR2 from the germline V gene are KGHDR and SFDVKD. The CDR3 totals 16 residues. The V segment lost 2 bases and the J segment 5 bases; nucleotides outside the gene matches: 9. The CDR3 is CATSDSGVAGADEQYF. The CDR3 nucleotides read TGTGCCACCAGTGATTCTGGGGTAGCGGGAGCAGACGAGCAGTACTTC.

This sequence joins TRBV5-1 and TRBJ2-1; D may be TRBD2 (5 bases). Germline lookup yields CDR1 SGHRS and CDR2 YFSETQ. The CDR3 consists of 14 residues. Trimming left V 0 bases short and J 8 bases short, with 12 bases between. The DNA for the CDR3 is TGCGCCAGCAGCTTGGGGGCCGGGGAGTATGAGCAGTTCTTC. This codes for CASSLGAGEYEQFF.

This clonotype turned up a few times. V is TRBV14 and J is TRBJ1-2, with a weak D call TRBD1 (5 bases). Germline lookup yields CDR1 SGHDN and CDR2 FVKESK. The CDR3 loop spans 14 amino acids. V was shortened by 4 bases and J by 2 bases, with 11 bases between the two germline ends. The CDR3 sequence is CASSPLTANYGYTF. As DNA, the CDR3 is TGTGCCAGCAGCCCCCTGACAGCGAACTATGGCTACACCTTC.